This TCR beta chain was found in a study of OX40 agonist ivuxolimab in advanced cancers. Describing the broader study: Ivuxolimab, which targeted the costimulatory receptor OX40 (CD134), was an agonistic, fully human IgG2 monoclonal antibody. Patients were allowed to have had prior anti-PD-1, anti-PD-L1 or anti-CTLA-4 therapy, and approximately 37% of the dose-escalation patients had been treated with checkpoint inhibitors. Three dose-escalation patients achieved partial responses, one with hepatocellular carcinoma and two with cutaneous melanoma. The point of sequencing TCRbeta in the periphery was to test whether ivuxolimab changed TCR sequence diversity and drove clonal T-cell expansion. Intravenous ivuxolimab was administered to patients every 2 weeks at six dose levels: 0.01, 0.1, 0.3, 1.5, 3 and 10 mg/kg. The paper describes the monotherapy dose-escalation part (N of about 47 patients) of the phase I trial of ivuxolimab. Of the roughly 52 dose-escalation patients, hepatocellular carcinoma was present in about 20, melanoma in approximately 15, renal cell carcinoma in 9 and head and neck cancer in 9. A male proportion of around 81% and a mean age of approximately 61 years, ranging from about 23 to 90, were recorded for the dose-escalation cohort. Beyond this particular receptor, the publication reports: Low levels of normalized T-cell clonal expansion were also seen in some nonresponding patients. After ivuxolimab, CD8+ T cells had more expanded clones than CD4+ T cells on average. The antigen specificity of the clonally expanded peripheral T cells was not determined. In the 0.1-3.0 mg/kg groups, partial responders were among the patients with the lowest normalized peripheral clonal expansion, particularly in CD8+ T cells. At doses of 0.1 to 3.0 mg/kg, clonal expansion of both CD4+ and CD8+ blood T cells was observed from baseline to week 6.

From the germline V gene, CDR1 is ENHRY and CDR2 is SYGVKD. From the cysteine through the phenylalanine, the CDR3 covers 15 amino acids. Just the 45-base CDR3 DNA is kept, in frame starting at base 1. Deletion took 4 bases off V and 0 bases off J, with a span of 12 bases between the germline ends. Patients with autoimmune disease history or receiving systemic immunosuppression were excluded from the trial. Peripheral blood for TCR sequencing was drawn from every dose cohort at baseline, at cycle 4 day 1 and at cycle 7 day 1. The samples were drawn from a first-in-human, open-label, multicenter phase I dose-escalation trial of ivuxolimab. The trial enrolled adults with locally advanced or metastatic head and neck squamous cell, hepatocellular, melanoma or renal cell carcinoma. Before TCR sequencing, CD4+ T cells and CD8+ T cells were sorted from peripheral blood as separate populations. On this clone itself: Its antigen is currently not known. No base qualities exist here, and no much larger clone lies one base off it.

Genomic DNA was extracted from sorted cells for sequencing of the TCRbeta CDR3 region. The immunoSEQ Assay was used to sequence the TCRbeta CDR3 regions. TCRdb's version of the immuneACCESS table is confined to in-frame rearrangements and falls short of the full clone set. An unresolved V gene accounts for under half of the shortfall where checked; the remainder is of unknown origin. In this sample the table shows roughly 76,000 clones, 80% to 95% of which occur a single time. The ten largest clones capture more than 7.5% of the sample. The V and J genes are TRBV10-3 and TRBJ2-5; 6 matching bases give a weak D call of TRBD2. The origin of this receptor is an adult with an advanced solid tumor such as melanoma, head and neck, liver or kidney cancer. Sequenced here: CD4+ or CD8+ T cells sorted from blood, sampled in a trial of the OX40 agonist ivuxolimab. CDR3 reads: CAISATGVYQETQYF. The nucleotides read TGTGCCATCAGTGCAACGGGGGTTTACCAAGAGACCCAGTACTTC.